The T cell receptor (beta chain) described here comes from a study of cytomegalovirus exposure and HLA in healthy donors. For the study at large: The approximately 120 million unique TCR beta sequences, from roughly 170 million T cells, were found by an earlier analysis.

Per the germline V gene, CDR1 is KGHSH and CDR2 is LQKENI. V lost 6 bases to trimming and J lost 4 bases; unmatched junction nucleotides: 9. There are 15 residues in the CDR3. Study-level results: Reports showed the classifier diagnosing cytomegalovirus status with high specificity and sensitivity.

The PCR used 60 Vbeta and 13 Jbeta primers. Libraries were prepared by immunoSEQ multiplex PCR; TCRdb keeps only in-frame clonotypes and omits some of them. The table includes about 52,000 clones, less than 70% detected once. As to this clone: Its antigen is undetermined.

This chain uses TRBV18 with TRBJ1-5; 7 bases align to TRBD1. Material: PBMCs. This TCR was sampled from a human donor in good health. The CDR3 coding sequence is TGTGCCAGCTCCGATACGGGACAGCGAAATCAGCCCCAGCATTTT. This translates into CASSDTGQRNQPQHF.